In its sample, the clone carrying this T cell receptor (beta chain) was seen a few times. What it recognizes is unknown. This entry is derived from a study of post-analysis software for immune sequencing data. Findings and caveats of the study: TRBV5-6, TRBV5-1 and TRBV20-1 belonged to a set of a handful of TRBV segments that were more frequent in patients than controls.

The CDR3 spans 14 residues. CDR1 SQVTM and CDR2 ANQGSEA come from the germline V gene. The TCR beta cDNA libraries carried unique molecular identifiers. TCRdb ran MiXCR on the PCR reads and lists one entry per CDR3 protein. The repertoire includes about 500,000 distinct CDR3 sequences, roughly 45% of them detected once, and 9.5% to 13% sits in the top ten. The specimen was blood. The sequence was collected from a girl aged 10-17 years with multiple sclerosis. The V call is TRBV29-1, the J call TRBJ2-7, with 7 bases that match TRBD2. Judging by the DNA end, TRBJ2-5 fits better; the J call may be wrong. CDR3 DNA: TGCAGCGTTGAGGTGGCGGGAGTTCTTGAGACCCAGTACTTC. It yields the protein CSVEVAGVLETQYF.